This T cell receptor (beta chain) is drawn from a study of shared clonotypes between healthy human individuals. The V end lost 2 bases, the J end lost 0 bases, and 10 bases lay between the germline ends. This CDR3 is built from 15 residues. CDR1 is MNHEY, CDR2 SMNVEV, per germline (reference sequence). Produced via immunoSEQ multiplex PCR; TCRdb's table is partial and in-frame only. The sample contains about 2.4 million clones, 90% to 95% of which appear only once. The chain employs TRBV27 and TRBJ1-2; maybe TRBD1 (5 bases). The sequencing input was naive CD4+ T cells from PBMCs. Subset here: CD45RA+ positively selected. The TCR sequence derives from a man younger than 35 in good health. Some clones in this sample may be carry-over from other donors' samples. The CDR3 loop reads CASSLRDDSNYGYTF. For the CDR3, the DNA is TGTGCCAGCAGTTTAAGGGACGACTCTAACTATGGCTACACCTTC.